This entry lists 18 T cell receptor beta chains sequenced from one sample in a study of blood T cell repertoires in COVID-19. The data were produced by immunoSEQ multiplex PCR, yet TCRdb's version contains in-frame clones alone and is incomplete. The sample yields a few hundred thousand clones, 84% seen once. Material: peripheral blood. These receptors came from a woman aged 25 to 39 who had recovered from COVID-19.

CDR3 nucleotide sequence: TGCGCCAGCAGCTTGGGAGGACTAGCGGGAGGGCATAATGAGCAGTTCTTC. Translated: CASSLGGLAGGHNEQFF. The chain carries TRBV5-1 and TRBJ2-1, with 15 bases identical to TRBD2. This CDR3 region has 17 residues. Germline trimming cut 0 bases from V and 7 bases from J; bases unmatched to any gene: 5. Germline CDR1 SGHRS, CDR2 YFSETQ. The full variable domain, its missing parts supplied by reference TRBV5-1 and TRBJ2-1, is KAGVTQTPRYLIKTRGQQVTLSCSPISGHRSVSWYQQTPGQGLQFLFEYFSETQRNKGNFPGRFSGRQFSNSRSEMNVSTLELGDSALYLCASSLGGLAGGHNEQFFGPGTRLTVL.

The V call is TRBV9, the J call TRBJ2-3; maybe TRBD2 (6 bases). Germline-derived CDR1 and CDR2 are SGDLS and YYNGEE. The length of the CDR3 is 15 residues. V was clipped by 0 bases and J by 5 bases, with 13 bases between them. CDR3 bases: TGTGCCAGCAGCGTAGGCGGGAATGTAAAAGATACGCAGTATTTT. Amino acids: CASSVGGNVKDTQYF.

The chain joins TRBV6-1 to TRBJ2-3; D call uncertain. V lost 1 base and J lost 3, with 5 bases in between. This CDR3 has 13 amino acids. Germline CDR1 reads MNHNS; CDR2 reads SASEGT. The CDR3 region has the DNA TGTGCCAGCAGTGAAGGGGCGACAGATACGCAGTATTTT. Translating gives CASSEGATDTQYF.

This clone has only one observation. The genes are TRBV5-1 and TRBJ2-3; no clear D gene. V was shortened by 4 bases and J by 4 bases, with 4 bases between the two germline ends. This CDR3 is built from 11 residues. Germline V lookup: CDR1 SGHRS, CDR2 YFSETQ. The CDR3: CASSAADTQYF. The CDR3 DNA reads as TGCGCCAGCAGCGCGGCAGATACGCAGTATTTT.

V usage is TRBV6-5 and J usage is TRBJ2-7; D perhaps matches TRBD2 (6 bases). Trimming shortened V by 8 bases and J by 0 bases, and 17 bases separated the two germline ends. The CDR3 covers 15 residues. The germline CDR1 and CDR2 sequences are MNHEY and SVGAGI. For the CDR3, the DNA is TGTGCCAGCGCACTGGGTTTGGGGGGCTCCTACGAGCAGTACTTC. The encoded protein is CASALGLGGSYEQYF.

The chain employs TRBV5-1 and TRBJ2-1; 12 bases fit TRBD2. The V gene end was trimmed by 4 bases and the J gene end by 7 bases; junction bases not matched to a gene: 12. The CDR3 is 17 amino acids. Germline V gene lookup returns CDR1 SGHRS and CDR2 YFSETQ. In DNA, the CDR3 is TGCGCCAGCAGCAAGGACGTTCTAGCGGGAGGGCAAAATGAGCAGTTCTTC. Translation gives CASSKDVLAGGQNEQFF.

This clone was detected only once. The CDR3 DNA reads as TGTGCCTCCAAAACTAGCGGGGCCAACAATGAGCAGTTCTTC. It codes for CASKTSGANNEQFF. The chain couples TRBV19 to TRBJ2-1, with TRBD2 matching 10 bases. Germline V gene data show CDR1 as LNHDA and CDR2 as SQIVND (reference sequence). J lost 5 bases, V lost 11 bases, and 9 bases had no gene match. CDR3 length: 14 amino acids.

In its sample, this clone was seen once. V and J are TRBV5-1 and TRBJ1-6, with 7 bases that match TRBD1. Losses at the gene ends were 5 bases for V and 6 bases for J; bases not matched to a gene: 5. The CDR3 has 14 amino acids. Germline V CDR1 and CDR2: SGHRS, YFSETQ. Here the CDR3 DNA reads TGCGCCAGCAGATCGGGACAGAGTAATTCACCCCTCCACTTT. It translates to CASRSGQSNSPLHF.

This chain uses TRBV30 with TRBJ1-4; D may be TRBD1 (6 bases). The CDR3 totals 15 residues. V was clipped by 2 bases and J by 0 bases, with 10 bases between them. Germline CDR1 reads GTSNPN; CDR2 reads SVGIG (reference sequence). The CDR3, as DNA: TGTGCCTGGAGTAGGACAGTTGCAACTAATGAAAAACTGTTTTTT. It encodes CAWSRTVATNEKLFF.

The CDR3 bases are TGTGCCATCAGTGGGACTAGCGGGACGGGCTACAATGAGCAGTTCTTC. It yields the protein CAISGTSGTGYNEQFF. This chain uses TRBV10-3 with TRBJ2-1; 12 bases align to TRBD2. Losses at the gene ends were 4 bases for V and 3 bases for J; bases not matched to a gene: 4. The CDR3 length is 16 residues. Germline CDR1 and CDR2: ENHRY and SYGVKD.

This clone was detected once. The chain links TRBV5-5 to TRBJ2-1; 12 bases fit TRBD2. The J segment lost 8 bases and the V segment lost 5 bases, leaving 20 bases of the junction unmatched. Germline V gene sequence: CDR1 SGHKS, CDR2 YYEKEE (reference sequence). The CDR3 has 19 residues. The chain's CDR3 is CASRARDNLAGGLRYEQFF. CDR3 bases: TGTGCCAGCAGGGCCCGGGACAATCTAGCGGGAGGGCTTAGGTATGAGCAGTTCTTC.

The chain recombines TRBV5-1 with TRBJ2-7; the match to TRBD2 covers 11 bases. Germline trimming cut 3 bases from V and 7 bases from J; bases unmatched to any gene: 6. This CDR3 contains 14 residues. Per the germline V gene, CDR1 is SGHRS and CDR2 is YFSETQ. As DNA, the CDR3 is TGCGCCAGCAGCTGGGGACTAGCGGCGGGGGAGCAGTACTTC. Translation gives CASSWGLAAGEQYF.

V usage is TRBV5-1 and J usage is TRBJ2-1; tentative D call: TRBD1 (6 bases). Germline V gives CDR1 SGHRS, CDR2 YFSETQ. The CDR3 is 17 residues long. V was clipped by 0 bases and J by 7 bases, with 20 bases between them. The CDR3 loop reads CASSLGPQGGEINEQFF. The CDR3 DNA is TGCGCCAGCAGCTTGGGACCACAGGGCGGAGAGATTAATGAGCAGTTCTTC.

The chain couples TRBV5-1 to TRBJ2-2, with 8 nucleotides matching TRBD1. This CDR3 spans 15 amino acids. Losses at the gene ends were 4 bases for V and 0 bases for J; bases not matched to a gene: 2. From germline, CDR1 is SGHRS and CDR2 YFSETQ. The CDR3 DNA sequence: TGCGCCAGCAGCCGGGGACAGGCGAACACCGGGGAGCTGTTTTTT. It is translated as CASSRGQANTGELFF.

Here the CDR3 reads CASSRGARTYEQYF. CDR3 DNA: TGTGCCAGCAGCCGCGGGGCTAGAACCTACGAGCAGTACTTC. The chain combines TRBV21-1 with TRBJ2-7; the table's D call of TRBD2 was not tested on the DNA. TRBV21-1 is a recognized pseudogene. The length of the CDR3 is 14 residues.

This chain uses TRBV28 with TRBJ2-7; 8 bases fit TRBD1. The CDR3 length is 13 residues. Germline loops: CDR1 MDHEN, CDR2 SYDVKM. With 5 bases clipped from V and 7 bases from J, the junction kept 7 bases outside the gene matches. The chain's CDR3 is CASSRAQGGEQYF. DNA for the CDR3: TGTGCCAGCAGTCGAGCACAGGGGGGAGAGCAGTACTTC.

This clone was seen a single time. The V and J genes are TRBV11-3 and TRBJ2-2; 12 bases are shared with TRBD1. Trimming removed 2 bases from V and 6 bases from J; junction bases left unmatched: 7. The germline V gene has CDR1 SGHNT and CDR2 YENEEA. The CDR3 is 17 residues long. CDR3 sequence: CASSLPSGTGGPGELFF. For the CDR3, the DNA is TGTGCCAGCAGCTTACCCTCCGGGACAGGGGGCCCCGGGGAGCTGTTTTTT.

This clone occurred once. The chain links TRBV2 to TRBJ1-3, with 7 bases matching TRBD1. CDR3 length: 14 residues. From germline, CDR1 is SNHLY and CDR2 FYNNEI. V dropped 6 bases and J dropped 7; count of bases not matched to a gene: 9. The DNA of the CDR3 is TGTGCCAGCAGCCCCGACAGGGTGGCGAACACCATATATTTT. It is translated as CASSPDRVANTIYF.